This TCR beta chain was recorded in a study of T cells in Graves' hyperthyroidism and ophthalmopathy. Study details: Specimen type is peripheral blood, collected at initial diagnosis prior to any treatment.

Study-level findings and limits: For ophthalmopathy, model prediction preceded onset by a median about 6.2 months. Among clonotypes expanded in thyroid above 0.001, most were also found in blood.

The study based diagnoses on clinical symptoms, serum thyroxine and TRAb, thyroid ultrasound and orbital computed tomography. TCR beta CDR3 regions were amplified from RNA transcripts. With the HTBI primer set, the TCR CDR3 went through a first round of RT-PCR. MiXCR was run by TCRdb on the multiplex PCR reads, yielding one entry per CDR3 protein. Of fewer than 500,000 distinct CDR3 sequences in the sample, approximately 13% were seen once. About this clonotype itself: Its antigen is undetermined.

The sample was blood. The receptor's source is a man aged 30 to 39 with Graves' hyperthyroidism that later progressed to Graves' ophthalmopathy.

The CDR3 here is CASSEFGQRNTGELFF. The CDR3 bases are TGTGCCAGCAGTGAATTCGGGCAGAGAAACACCGGGGAGCTGTTTTTT. The J gene is TRBJ2-2, the V gene TRBV6-4, with unresolved D. Trimming pared 3 bases from V and 2 bases from J, leaving 13 bases between. In germline, CDR1 is MRHNA, CDR2 SNTAGT. CDR3 length: 16 amino acids.